This passage covers 27 T cell receptor beta chains from one sample sequenced in a study of blood T cell repertoires in COVID-19. Assay used: immunoSEQ multiplex PCR; TCRdb lists only in-frame clones, some missing. The sample records under 250,000 clones, 70% to 90% being singletons. What was sequenced was peripheral blood. These receptors were obtained from a man between 45 and 60 years old with COVID-19, enrolled during active disease.

The chain combines TRBV11-2 with TRBJ2-3; TRBD2 is a possible D gene (6 bases). The CDR3 length is 15 residues. CDR1 is SGHAT, CDR2 FQNNGV, per germline. V lost 5 bases to trimming and J lost 3 bases, with 15 bases between them. The CDR3 nucleotides read TGTGCCAGCAGCGAAAACGGGAGAGTGACAGATACGCAGTATTTT. Its protein product is CASSENGRVTDTQYF. Using reference TRBV11-2 and TRBJ2-3 for the parts outside the CDR3, the full variable domain is EAGVAQSPRYKIIEKRQSVAFWCNPISGHATLYWYQQILGQGPKLLIQFQNNGVVDDSQLPKDRFSAERLKGVDSTLKIQPAKLEDSAVYLCASSENGRVTDTQYFGPGTRLTVL.

The V gene is TRBV4-2, the J gene TRBJ2-2, with 11 positions matching TRBD1. The germline gives CDR1 LGHNA, CDR2 YNFKEQ. The CDR3 totals 18 residues. With V trimmed by 0 bases and J by 5 bases, 8 bases remained unmatched. The CDR3 protein is CASSQEAGQGAITGELFF. CDR3 nucleotide sequence: TGTGCCAGCAGCCAAGAGGCAGGACAGGGGGCGATTACCGGGGAGCTGTTTTTT.

Points on this clone: In the same sample, other DNA sequences code for this CDR3. The rearrangement links TRBV7-3 to TRBJ1-1; D gene unclear. The CDR3 loop spans 13 amino acids. V gave up 6 bases and J gave up 2 bases, with 10 bases separating them. Germline V gives CDR1 SGHTA, CDR2 FQGTGA. CDR3 protein: CASRISSNTEAFF. CDR3 in DNA: TGTGCCAGCAGGATTTCTAGCAACACTGAAGCTTTCTTT.

J is TRBJ2-1 and V is TRBV13, with D possibly TRBD1 on 5 matching bases. The CDR3 extends over 12 amino acids. The germline V gene encodes CDR1 PRHDT and CDR2 FYEKMQ (reference sequence). V was shortened by 0 bases and J by 9 bases, with 6 bases between the two germline ends. The CDR3 region is CASSLGQGEQFF. DNA of the CDR3: TGTGCCAGCAGCTTAGGCCAGGGTGAGCAGTTCTTC.

This clone has only one observation. The V call is TRBV14, the J call TRBJ2-3; TRBD2 matches at 13 bases. Germline CDR1 SGHDN, CDR2 FVKESK. After removal of 4 bases from V and 2 bases from J, the junction contained 18 bases not matched to a gene. This CDR3 is built from 21 residues. The CDR3 DNA is TGTGCCAGCAGCCGAAGACTAGCGGGGGGCCGAACTCCTCTAATCACAGATACGCAGTATTTT. This sequence encodes CASSRRLAGGRTPLITDTQYF.

This clone appeared a few times. This rearrangement joins TRBV24-1 to TRBJ2-7; 7 nucleotides line up with TRBD1. CDR3 size: 13 residues. V lost 9 bases, J lost 4 bases, and 8 bases stayed unmatched. CDR1 is KGHDR, CDR2 SFDVKD, per germline. The CDR3, as DNA: TGTGCCACCGGAAGGGGGCGCGATTACGAGCAGTACTTC. It is translated as CATGRGRDYEQYF.

This clone came up a few times. The CDR3 DNA follows: TGTGCCAGCAGTCCCCAGACAGCGGGAAACACCATATATTTT. It is translated as CASSPQTAGNTIYF. V is TRBV27 and J is TRBJ1-3; weak D call: TRBD1 (5 bases). Germline assignment: CDR1 MNHEY and CDR2 SMNVEV (reference sequence). The CDR3 consists of 14 residues. Trimming shortened V by 5 bases and J by 4 bases, and 12 bases separated the two germline ends.

This rearrangement joins TRBV7-9 to TRBJ1-1; no definite D call. The CDR3 totals 15 residues. V was cut by 5 bases and J by 1 base, with 14 bases left in between. Germline-derived CDR1 and CDR2 are SEHNR and FQNEAQ (reference sequence). This chain's CDR3 is CASSLGRARNTEAFF. The CDR3 region has the DNA TGTGCCAGCAGCCTAGGGAGGGCGAGGAACACTGAAGCTTTCTTT. Based on the CDR3 plus reference TRBV7-9 and TRBJ1-1, the full variable domain is DTGVSQNPRHKITKRGQNVTFRCDPISEHNRLYWYRQTLGQGPEFLTYFQNEAQLEKSRLLSDRFSAERPKGSFSTLEIQRTEQGDSAMYLCASSLGRARNTEAFFGQGTRLTVV.

This clone was seen more than once but under ten times. The chain employs TRBV15 and TRBJ2-3; 8 bases map to TRBD1. Germline assignment: CDR1 LNHNV and CDR2 YYDKDF (reference sequence). This CDR3 is 16 amino acids long. Unmatched junction bases numbered 9, after V lost 5 bases and J lost 2 bases. In DNA form, the CDR3 reads TGTGCCACCAGCCCCGCCCGGGACAGGACCACAGATACGCAGTATTTT. Its translation is CATSPARDRTTDTQYF.

J is TRBJ1-3 and V is TRBV7-8; D is uncertain. The CDR3 has 16 amino acids. From germline, CDR1 is SGHVS and CDR2 FQNEAQ. The ends were cut back, 1 base at V and 0 bases at J, with 10 bases in the middle. The DNA of the CDR3 is TGTGCCAGCAGCTTAGGTAAATCGGTCTCTGGAAACACCATATATTTT. The encoded protein is CASSLGKSVSGNTIYF. The full variable domain, its missing parts supplied by reference TRBV7-8 and TRBJ1-3, is GAGVSQSPRYKVAKRGQDVALRCDPISGHVSLFWYQQALGQGPEFLTYFQNEAQLDKSGLPSDRFFAERPEGSVSTLKIQRTQQEDSAVYLCASSLGKSVSGNTIYFGEGSWLTVV.

The gene calls are TRBV28 and TRBJ1-2; 10 nucleotides align to TRBD1. The CDR3 spans 15 residues. The germline V gene encodes CDR1 MDHEN and CDR2 SYDVKM. The V gene end was trimmed by 8 bases and the J gene end by 2 bases; junction bases not matched to a gene: 8. The CDR3 coding sequence is TGTGCCAGCCCCCTGCCGGGACAGGGGAACTATGGCTACACCTTC. This translates into CASPLPGQGNYGYTF.

The rearrangement links TRBV21-1 to TRBJ1-3; the D segment call TRBD1 is taken from the table without a DNA check. TRBV21-1 is given as a pseudogene. The CDR3 sequence is 17 residues long. CDR3: CASSRKVAGPVRGTIYF. The CDR3 DNA is TGTGCCAGCAGCAGAAAGGTTGCAGGGCCCGTTAGGGGCACCATATATTTT.

The gene calls are TRBV5-1 and TRBJ2-5; 11 bases agree with TRBD2. Trimming at V came to 4 bases and at J to 4 bases, leaving 6 bases not matched to a gene. The CDR3 covers 15 residues. The germline gives CDR1 SGHRS, CDR2 YFSETQ. The chain's CDR3 is CASSTGTSGGETQYF. DNA of the CDR3: TGCGCCAGCAGCACAGGGACTAGCGGAGGAGAGACCCAGTACTTC. Looking up the rest from reference TRBV5-1 and TRBJ2-5 gives the full variable domain: KAGVTQTPRYLIKTRGQQVTLSCSPISGHRSVSWYQQTPGQGLQFLFEYFSETQRNKGNFPGRFSGRQFSNSRSEMNVSTLELGDSALYLCASSTGTSGGETQYFGPGTRLLVL.

The chain couples TRBV7-8 to TRBJ2-3, with 10 bases matching TRBD2. The CDR3 spans 17 residues. The germline gives CDR1 SGHVS, CDR2 FQNEAQ. V shed 3 bases, J shed 3 bases, and the junction held 9 bases outside the gene matches. The CDR3 DNA follows: TGTGCCAGCAGCTTCCCGGCTAGCGGGGGCCGGACAGATACGCAGTATTTT. Translated, it gives CASSFPASGGRTDTQYF.

The chain has TRBV19 and TRBJ1-2; D possibly corresponds to TRBD1 (5 bases). Trimming left V 0 bases short and J 4 bases short, with 9 bases between. The CDR3 has 14 amino acids. Germline CDR1 and CDR2: LNHDA and SQIVND (reference sequence). As DNA, the CDR3 is TGTGCCAGTAGTATAGATACAGGCTTCTATGGCTACACCTTC. Translated, it gives CASSIDTGFYGYTF.

V usage is TRBV30 and J usage is TRBJ2-1, with 8 nucleotides matching TRBD2. The CDR3 is 15 amino acids. Germline-derived CDR1 and CDR2 are GTSNPN and SVGIG (reference sequence). With 0 bases clipped from V and 4 bases from J, the junction kept 5 bases outside the gene matches. The CDR3 region is CAWSVRSGVYNEQFF. In DNA form, the CDR3 reads TGTGCCTGGAGTGTTCGTAGCGGGGTTTACAATGAGCAGTTCTTC. The full variable domain, its missing parts supplied by reference TRBV30 and TRBJ2-1, is SQTIHQWPATLVQPVGSPLSLECTVEGTSNPNLYWYRQAAGRGLQLLFYSVGIGQISSEVPQNLSASRPQDRQFILSSKKLLLSDSGFYLCAWSVRSGVYNEQFFGPGTRLTVL.

The chain uses TRBV5-1 and TRBJ2-5; 16 bases are shared with TRBD2. The trim removed 4 bases at V and 5 bases at J, leaving 5 bases unmatched. CDR1 and CDR2 from the germline V gene are SGHRS and YFSETQ. The CDR3 is made up of 16 amino acids. CDR3 bases: TGCGCCAGCAGCCCGGGACTAGCGGGGGGGCACGAGACCCAGTACTTC. Residues: CASSPGLAGGHETQYF.

The rearrangement uses TRBV6-4 and TRBJ2-3; unclear D gene. CDR1 and CDR2 (germline): MRHNA, SNTAGT. V lost 5 bases to trimming and J lost 3 bases, with 12 bases between them. This CDR3 has 14 amino acids. CDR3: CASSPGSSTDTQYF. CDR3 DNA: TGTGCCAGCAGTCCTGGGTCTAGTACAGATACGCAGTATTTT.

This sequence joins TRBV6-6 and TRBJ1-2; weak D call: TRBD1 (6 bases). CDR1 MNHNY and CDR2 SVGAGI come from the germline V gene (reference sequence). CDR3 length: 14 amino acids. V shed 7 bases and J shed 0 bases, with 12 bases lying between them. CDR3 DNA: TGTGCCAGCATAAACAGGGAAGCTAACTATGGCTACACCTTC. It yields the protein CASINREANYGYTF.

DNA for the CDR3: TGTGCCAGCACACAAGGGGCAGGGCTCGAGACCCAGTACTTC. The encoded protein is CASTQGAGLETQYF. V usage is TRBV18 and J usage is TRBJ2-5; tentatively, D is TRBD1 (5 bases). Germline loops: CDR1 KGHSH, CDR2 LQKENI. The CDR3 covers 14 residues. Deletions cut 8 bases from V and 5 bases from J, with 18 bases between.

V and J are TRBV12-5 and TRBJ1-2; no reliable D call. V was cut by 0 bases and J by 9 bases, with 17 bases left in between. This CDR3 is built from 15 residues. CDR1 LGHNT and CDR2 FRNRAP come from the germline V gene. CDR3 sequence (DNA): TGTGCTAGTGGTTTGGTTCCCCCCCCTGGAGGTAGCTACACCTTC. Translating gives CASGLVPPPGGSYTF.

The V and J genes are TRBV9 and TRBJ2-1, with D perhaps matching TRBD1 (6 bases). Germline CDR1 reads SGDLS; CDR2 reads YYNGEE. V dropped 1 base and J dropped 2 bases, with 7 bases sitting between them. The CDR3 runs to 14 residues. The chain's CDR3 is CASSVQGTYNEQFF. CDR3 sequence (DNA): TGTGCCAGCAGCGTACAGGGGACCTACAATGAGCAGTTCTTC.

The chain carries TRBV2 and TRBJ2-3; D perhaps matches TRBD2 (6 bases). The germline V and J ends were trimmed by 9 bases and 3 bases, with 16 bases remaining between them. Germline V lookup: CDR1 SNHLY, CDR2 FYNNEI. The CDR3 covers 14 residues. The CDR3 DNA is TGTGCCAGTACGGTAGCGGAAGGGACAGATACGCAGTATTTT. This translates into CASTVAEGTDTQYF.

J is TRBJ2-1 and V is TRBV19, with 13 bases that match TRBD2. J gave up 6 bases and V 5 bases, and 4 bases lay outside the gene matches. Germline values: CDR1 LNHDA, CDR2 SQIVND (reference sequence). The CDR3 runs to 15 residues. The CDR3 loop reads CASSLGLAGVNEQFF. In nucleotides, the CDR3 is TGTGCCAGTAGTCTCGGACTAGCGGGAGTCAATGAGCAGTTCTTC.

As DNA, the CDR3 is TGTGCCACCAGTGATCCCCGGGAGGGCACAGATACGCAGTATTTT. Residues: CATSDPREGTDTQYF. The J gene is TRBJ2-3, the V gene TRBV24-1; 7 positions match TRBD2. Germline V CDR1 and CDR2: KGHDR, SFDVKD. The CDR3 consists of 15 residues. Germline trimming cut 3 bases from V and 1 base from J; bases unmatched to any gene: 3.

The V call is TRBV7-2, the J call TRBJ2-7; 7 nucleotides align to TRBD1. Unmatched junction bases numbered 5, after V lost 4 bases and J lost 5 bases. Per the germline V gene, CDR1 is SGHTA and CDR2 is FQGNSA. This CDR3 comprises 13 residues. CDR3 DNA sequence: TGTGCCAGCAGCTCACAGGGGATGCACGAGCAGTACTTC. This encodes CASSSQGMHEQYF.

The table lists this clone with a count of one. The J gene is TRBJ2-2, the V gene TRBV9, with TRBD2 matching over 9 bases. Trimming at V came to 0 bases and at J to 3 bases, leaving 9 bases not matched to a gene. This CDR3 is built from 18 residues. Germline CDR1 and CDR2: SGDLS and YYNGEE. CDR3 sequence reads: CASSVGPAGGPYTGELFF. CDR3 coding DNA: TGTGCCAGCAGCGTAGGGCCCGCGGGAGGGCCATACACCGGGGAGCTGTTTTTT.